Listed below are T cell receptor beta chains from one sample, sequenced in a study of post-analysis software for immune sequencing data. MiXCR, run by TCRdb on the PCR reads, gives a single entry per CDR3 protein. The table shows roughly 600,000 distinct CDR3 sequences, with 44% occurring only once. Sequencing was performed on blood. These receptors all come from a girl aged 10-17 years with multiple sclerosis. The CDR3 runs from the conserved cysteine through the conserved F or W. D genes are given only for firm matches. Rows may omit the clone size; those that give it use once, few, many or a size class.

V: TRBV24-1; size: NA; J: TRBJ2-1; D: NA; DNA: TGTGCCACCAGAGGTAACAATGAGCAGTTCTTC; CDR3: CATRGNNEQFF
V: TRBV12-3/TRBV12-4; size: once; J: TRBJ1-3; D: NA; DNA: TGTGCCAGCAGCCCCCTGGGGGGGTCTGGAAACACCATATATTTT; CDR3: CASSPLGGSGNTIYF
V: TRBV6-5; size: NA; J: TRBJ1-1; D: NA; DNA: TGTGCCAGCAGTTACTCCCGTAGAGGGATTTCTTTCTTT; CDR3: CASSYSRRGISFF
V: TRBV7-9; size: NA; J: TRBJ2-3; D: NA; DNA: TGTGCCAGCAACTCTCGAGAAGGAGCTAGCACAGATACGCAGTATTTT; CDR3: CASNSREGASTDTQYF
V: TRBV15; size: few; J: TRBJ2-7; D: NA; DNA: TGTGCCACCAGCAGAGTCGGGGACGAGCAGTACTTC; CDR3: CATSRVGDEQYF
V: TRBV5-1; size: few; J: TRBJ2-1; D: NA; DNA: TGCGCCAGCAGCTTGGCAGGGGTCGGCGGGTACAATGAGCAGTTCTTC; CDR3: CASSLAGVGGYNEQFF
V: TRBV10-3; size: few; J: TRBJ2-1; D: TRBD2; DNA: TGTGCCATCAGTGAGGAGGCGGGAGGGCCCTATGAGCAGTTCTTC; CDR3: CAISEEAGGPYEQFF
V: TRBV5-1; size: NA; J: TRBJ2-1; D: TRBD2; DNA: TGCGCCAGCAGTTTAAGACTAGCGGGAGTTGTCTACAATGAGCAGTTCTTC; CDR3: CASSLRLAGVVYNEQFF
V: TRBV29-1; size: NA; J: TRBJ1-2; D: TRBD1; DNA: TGCAGCGTTGCCGGGACAGGGGCCCGTGGCTACACCTTC; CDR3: CSVAGTGARGYTF
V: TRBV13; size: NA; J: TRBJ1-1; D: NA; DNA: TGTGCCAGCAGCCCCCGACAGACTAGAGCTTTCTTT; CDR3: CASSPRQTRAFF
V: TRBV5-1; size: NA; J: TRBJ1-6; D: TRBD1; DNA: TGCGCCAGCAGCCCCGGACAGGTAGATTCACCCCTCCACTTT; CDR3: CASSPGQVDSPLHF
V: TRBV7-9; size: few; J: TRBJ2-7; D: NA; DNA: TGTGCCAGCAGCTTAGTATCTGGGACGGCGTCCTACGAGCAGTACTTC; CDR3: CASSLVSGTASYEQYF
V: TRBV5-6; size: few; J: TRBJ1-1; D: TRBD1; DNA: TGTGCCAGCAGTTTGGCCCGACAGGGGAACACTGAAGCTTTCTTT; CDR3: CASSLARQGNTEAFF
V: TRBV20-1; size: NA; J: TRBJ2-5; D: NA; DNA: TGCAGTGCTAGATTTGAGACCCAGTACTTC; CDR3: CSARFETQYF
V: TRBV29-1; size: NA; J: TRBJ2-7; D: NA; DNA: TGCAGCGTTGAAGGGTCGGGGGAGAGGTACGAGCAGTACTTC; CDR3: CSVEGSGERYEQYF
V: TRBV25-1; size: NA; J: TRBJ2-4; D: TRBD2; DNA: TGTGCCAGACTAGCGTCGAGTCGGGAAAACATTCAGTACTTC; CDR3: CARLASSRENIQYF
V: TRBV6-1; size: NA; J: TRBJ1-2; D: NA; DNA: TGTGCTATGAGGACAGCCGGCGGCTGTGGCTACACCTTC; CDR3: CAMRTAGGCGYTF
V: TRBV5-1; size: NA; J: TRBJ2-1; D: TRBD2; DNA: TGCGCCAGCAGCCCTAGCGGGAGGGCCCTCAATGAGCAGTTCTTC; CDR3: CASSPSGRALNEQFF
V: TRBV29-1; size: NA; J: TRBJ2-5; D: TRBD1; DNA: TGCAGCGTAGCCAGACAGGGCGCTGAGACCCAGTACTTC; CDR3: CSVARQGAETQYF
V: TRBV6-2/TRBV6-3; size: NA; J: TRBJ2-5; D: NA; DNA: TGTGCCAGCAGTCATCTTAGCGAGACCCAGTACTTC; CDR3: CASSHLSETQYF
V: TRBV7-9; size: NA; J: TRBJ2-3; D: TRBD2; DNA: TGTGCCAGCAGCCCCCCCGGGAGGAGCACAGATACGCAGTATTTT; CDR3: CASSPPGRSTDTQYF
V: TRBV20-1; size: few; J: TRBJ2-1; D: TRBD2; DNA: TGCAGTGCTTGGGAGGGGCCTGCCGACAATGAGCAGTTCTTC; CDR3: CSAWEGPADNEQFF
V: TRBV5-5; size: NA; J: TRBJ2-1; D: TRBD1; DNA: TGTGCCAGCAGCCCGGGAAACAGGGGCAATGAGCAGTTCTTC; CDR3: CASSPGNRGNEQFF
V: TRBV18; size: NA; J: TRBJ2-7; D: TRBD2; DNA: TGTGCCAGCTCGTCTCTAGCGGGGGAGCTGGGCGAGCAGTACTTC; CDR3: CASSSLAGELGEQYF
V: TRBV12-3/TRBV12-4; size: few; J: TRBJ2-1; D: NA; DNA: TGTGCCAGCAGGGCTCTTGCGAGGGCCACAAATGAGCAGTTCTTC; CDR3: CASRALARATNEQFF
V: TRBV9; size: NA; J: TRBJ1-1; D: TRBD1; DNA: TGTGTCAGCAGCGGCACCGGGACAGGAATCACTGAAGCTTTCTTT; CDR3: CVSSGTGTGITEAFF
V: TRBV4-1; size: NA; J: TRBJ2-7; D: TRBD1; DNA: TGCGCCAGCAGCCAGACGACAGGGATTGCCTACGAGCAGTACTTC; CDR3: CASSQTTGIAYEQYF
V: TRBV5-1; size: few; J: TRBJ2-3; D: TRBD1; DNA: TGCGCCAGCCTCCGGGACAGGGGTGGAGATACGCAGTATTTT; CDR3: CASLRDRGGDTQYF
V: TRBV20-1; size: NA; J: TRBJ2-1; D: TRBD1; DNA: TGCAGTGCCGGGGACAGGGCCTGGCGTGAGCAGTTCTTC; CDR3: CSAGDRAWREQFF
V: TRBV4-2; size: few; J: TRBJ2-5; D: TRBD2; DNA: TGTGCCAGCAGCCAAGAATGGGGGGGAAGTGAGACCCAGTACTTC; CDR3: CASSQEWGGSETQYF
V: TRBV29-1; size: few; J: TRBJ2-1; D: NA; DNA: TGCAGCTTTGGACGTAGAAACAATGAGCAGTTCTTC; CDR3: CSFGRRNNEQFF
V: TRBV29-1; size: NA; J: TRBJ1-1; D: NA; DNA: TGCAGCGTTGATTTAGGACAACCGAAGACTGAAGCTTTCTTT; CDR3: CSVDLGQPKTEAFF
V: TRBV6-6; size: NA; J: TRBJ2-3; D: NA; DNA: TGTGCCAGCGGGCAGGGGGATACGCAGTATTTT; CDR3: CASGQGDTQYF
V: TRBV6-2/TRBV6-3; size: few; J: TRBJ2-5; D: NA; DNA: TGTGCCAGCAGTTGGAGACTGCCTGAAGAGACCCAGTACTTC; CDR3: CASSWRLPEETQYF
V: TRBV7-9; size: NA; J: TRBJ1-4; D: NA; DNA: TGTGCCAGCACCCCGCAAGGGCGGAATGAAAAACTGTTTTTT; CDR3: CASTPQGRNEKLFF
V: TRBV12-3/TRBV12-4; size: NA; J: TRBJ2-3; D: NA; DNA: TGTGCCAGCCGTGGAGGTTGGGGAAGCACAGATACGCAGTATTTT; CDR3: CASRGGWGSTDTQYF
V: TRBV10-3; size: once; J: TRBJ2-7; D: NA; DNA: TGTGCCATCTCCCGAGACTCCCCCTACGAGCAGTACTTC; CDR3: CAISRDSPYEQYF
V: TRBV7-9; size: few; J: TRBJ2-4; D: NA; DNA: TGTGCCAGCAGCTTAGCGAGGGCCAGCCCCAAAAACATTCAGTACTTC; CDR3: CASSLARASPKNIQYF
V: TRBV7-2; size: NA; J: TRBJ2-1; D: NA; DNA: TGTGCCAGCAGCTTAGCGCAGACCTACAATGAGCAGTTCTTC; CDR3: CASSLAQTYNEQFF
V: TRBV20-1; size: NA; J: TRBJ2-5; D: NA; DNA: TGCAGTGCTTTAAAAGGGACCCAGTACTTC; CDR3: CSALKGTQYF
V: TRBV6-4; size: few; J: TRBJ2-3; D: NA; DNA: TGTGCCAGCAGATCGGGACCTACAGATACGCAGTATTTT; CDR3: CASRSGPTDTQYF
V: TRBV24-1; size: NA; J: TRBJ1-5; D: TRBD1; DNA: TGTGCCACCAGTCCCGGGACAGGGCTTCAGCCTCAGCATTTT; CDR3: CATSPGTGLQPQHF
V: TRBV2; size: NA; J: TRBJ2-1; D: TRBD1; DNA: TGTGCCAGCACAATCAGGGGGCGCGGGTCCTACAATGAGCAGTTCTTC; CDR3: CASTIRGRGSYNEQFF
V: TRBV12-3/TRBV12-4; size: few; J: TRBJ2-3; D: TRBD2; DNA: TGTGCCAGCAGGGGACTAGCCCTCCGCGGAGATACGCAGTATTTT; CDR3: CASRGLALRGDTQYF
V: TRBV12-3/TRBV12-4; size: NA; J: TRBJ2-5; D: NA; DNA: TGTGCCAGCAGTCGAAGCGCCAAAGAGACCCAGTACTTC; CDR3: CASSRSAKETQYF
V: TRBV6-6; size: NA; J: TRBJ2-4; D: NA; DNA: TGTGCCAGCAGCCCTATAAGGGCCAAAAACATTCAGTACTTC; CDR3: CASSPIRAKNIQYF
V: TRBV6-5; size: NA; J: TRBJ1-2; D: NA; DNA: TGTGCCAGCAGTGATATAGGACAGATCTATGGCTACACCTTC; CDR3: CASSDIGQIYGYTF